This T cell receptor (beta chain) is from a study of shared clonotypes between healthy human individuals. Deletions cut 4 bases from V and 3 bases from J, with 15 bases between. The CDR3 extends over 16 amino acids. Germline CDR1 reads LGHNA; CDR2 reads YNFKEQ. Libraries were prepared by immunoSEQ multiplex PCR; TCRdb keeps only in-frame clonotypes and omits some of them. This sample has 2 million to 2.5 million clones; just under 95% occur once, and the top ten carry roughly 0.34%. The clonotype comes from a man between 18 and 29 years old in good health. Some clones in this sample may be carry-over from other donors' samples. The gene calls are TRBV4-2 and TRBJ2-2; D possibly corresponds to TRBD1 (5 bases). Source material: naive CD4+ T cells from PBMCs. Documented subset: CD45RA+ positively selected. The CDR3 spells CASSRAGPRDTGELFF. In DNA form, the CDR3 reads TGTGCCAGCAGCCGAGCAGGGCCTCGCGACACCGGGGAGCTGTTTTTT.